This T cell receptor beta chain is from a study of control samples from healthy donors and cancer patients (dated by TCRdb to 2018 to 2021). For CDR1 and CDR2, the germline V gene (reference sequence) lists LNHDA and SQIVND. V is shortened by 6 bases, J by 2 bases, and the region joining them spans 4 bases. From the cysteine up to the phenylalanine, the CDR3 has a length of 11 residues. Only CDR3 DNA remains: 33 bases, in frame from the first base. This clone was picked up a small number of times. Its target antigen remains unknown. No much larger clonotype is one base removed from it; base qualities were not supplied. Library creation used the immunoSEQ multiplex PCR assay. The table was pulled from immuneACCESS by TCRdb, which kept in-frame rearrangements only. Such tables lose some clones; where checked, under half of the loss comes from unresolved V genes, and the rest has no known cause. The sample table lists around 130,000 clones, 88% of them with a count of one. The ten largest clonotypes hold roughly 3.4% of the sample.

The clonotype was recovered from a man aged 45-65 years in good health. This chain is built from TRBV19 and TRBJ2-5; a confident D gene designation cannot be given. Sequences were obtained from blood. This receptor carries the CDR3 CASSQQETQYF. The DNA sequence is as follows: TGTGCCAGTAGCCAACAAGAGACCCAGTACTTC.